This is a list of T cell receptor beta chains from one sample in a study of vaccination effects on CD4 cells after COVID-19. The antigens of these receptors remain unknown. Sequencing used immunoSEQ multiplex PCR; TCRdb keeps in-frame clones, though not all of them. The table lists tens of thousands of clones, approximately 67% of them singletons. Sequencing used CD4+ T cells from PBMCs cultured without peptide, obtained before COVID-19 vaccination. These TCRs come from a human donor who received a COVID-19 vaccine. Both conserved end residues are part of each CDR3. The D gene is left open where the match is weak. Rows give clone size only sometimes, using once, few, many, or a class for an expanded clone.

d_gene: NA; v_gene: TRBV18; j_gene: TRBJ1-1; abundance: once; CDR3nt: TGTGCCAGCTCACCGCGGGATTATAGGGGGAACACTGAAGCTTTCTTT; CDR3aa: CASSPRDYRGNTEAFF
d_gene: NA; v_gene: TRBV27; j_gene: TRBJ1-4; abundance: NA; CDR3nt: TGTGCCAGCAGTTTCCAGGGGCCTAATGAAAAACTGTTTTTT; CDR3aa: CASSFQGPNEKLFF
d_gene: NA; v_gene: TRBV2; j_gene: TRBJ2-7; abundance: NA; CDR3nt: TGTGCCAGCAAGGATATGACAGGACCATTATTAGAGCAGTACTTC; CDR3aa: CASKDMTGPLLEQYF
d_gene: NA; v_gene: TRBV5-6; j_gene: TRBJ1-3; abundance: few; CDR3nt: TGTGCCAGCAGCCACCGGACTGTTTCAAACACCATATATTTT; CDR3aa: CASSHRTVSNTIYF
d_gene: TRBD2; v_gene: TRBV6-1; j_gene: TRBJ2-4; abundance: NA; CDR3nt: TGTGCCAGCAGTGAATCGGGACTAATAAACATTCAGTACTTC; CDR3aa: CASSESGLINIQYF
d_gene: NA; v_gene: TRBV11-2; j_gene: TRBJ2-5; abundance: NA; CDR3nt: TGTGCCAGCAGCTTAATGACTAGGAGGTTAGAGACCCAGTACTTC; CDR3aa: CASSLMTRRLETQYF
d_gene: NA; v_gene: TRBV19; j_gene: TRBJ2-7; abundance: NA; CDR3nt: TGTGCCAGTAGTATAGACGCCGTTGGGGGGCCTTCGTACGAGCAGTACTTC; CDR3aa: CASSIDAVGGPSYEQYF
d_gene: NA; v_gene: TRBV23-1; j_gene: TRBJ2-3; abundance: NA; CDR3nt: TGCGCCAGCAACCTATTGGGACATCTCCTCACAGATACGCAGTATTTT; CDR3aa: CASNLLGHLLTDTQYF
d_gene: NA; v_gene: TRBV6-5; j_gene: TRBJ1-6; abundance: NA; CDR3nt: TGTGCCAGCAGAACAGGGTTTAGTTCACCCCTCCACTTT; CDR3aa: CASRTGFSSPLHF
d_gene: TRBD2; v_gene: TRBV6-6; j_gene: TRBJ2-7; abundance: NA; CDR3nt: TGTGCCAGCAGTTTGGGAGGGTCCCTCTACGAGCAGTACTTC; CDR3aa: CASSLGGSLYEQYF
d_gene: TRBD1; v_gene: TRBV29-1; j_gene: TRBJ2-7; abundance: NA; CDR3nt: TGCAGCGTCAAAGGACAGGGGATGCGCGAGCAGTACTTC; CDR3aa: CSVKGQGMREQYF
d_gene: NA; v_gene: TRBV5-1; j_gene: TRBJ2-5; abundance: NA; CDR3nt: TGCGCCAGCAGCTCAGAGTTCGCCCAGTACTTC; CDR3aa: CASSSEFAQYF
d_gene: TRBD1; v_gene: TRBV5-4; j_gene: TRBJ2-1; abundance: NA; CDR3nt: TGTGCCAGCAGCTCGGGACAGGTGAGCAATGAGCAGTTCTTC; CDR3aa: CASSSGQVSNEQFF
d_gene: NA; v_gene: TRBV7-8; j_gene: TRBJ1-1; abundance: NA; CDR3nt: TGTGCCAGCAGCTTAGTGGGAGGGGCTGAAGCTTTCTTT; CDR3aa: CASSLVGGAEAFF
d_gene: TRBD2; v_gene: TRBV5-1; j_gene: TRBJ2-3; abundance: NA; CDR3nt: TGCGCCAGCAGCTCGGGACTAGAGACAGATACGCAGTATTTT; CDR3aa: CASSSGLETDTQYF
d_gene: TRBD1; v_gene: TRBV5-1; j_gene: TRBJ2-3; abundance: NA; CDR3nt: TGCGCCAGCAGCTACATGACAGGGGGGAACACAGATACGCAGTATTTT; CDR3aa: CASSYMTGGNTDTQYF
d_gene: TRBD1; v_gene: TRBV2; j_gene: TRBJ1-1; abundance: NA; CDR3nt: TGTGCCAGCAGGAACCCCCTCGCGCCGAACAGGGGAAAGAACACTGAAGCTTTCTTT; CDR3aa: CASRNPLAPNRGKNTEAFF
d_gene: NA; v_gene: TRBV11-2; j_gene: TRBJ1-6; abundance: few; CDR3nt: TGTGCCAGCAGCCGAGTTGGTTCACCCCTCCACTTT; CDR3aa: CASSRVGSPLHF
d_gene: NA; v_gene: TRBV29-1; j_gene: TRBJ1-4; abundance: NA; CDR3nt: TGCAGCGTTAGGTCGGGTAATGAAAAACTGTTTTTT; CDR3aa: CSVRSGNEKLFF
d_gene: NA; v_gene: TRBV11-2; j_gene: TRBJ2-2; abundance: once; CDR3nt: TGTGCCAGCAGCACGGGACTTAAAGCCGCCGGGGAGCTGTTTTTT; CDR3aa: CASSTGLKAAGELFF
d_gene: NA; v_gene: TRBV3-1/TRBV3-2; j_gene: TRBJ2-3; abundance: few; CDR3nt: TGTGCCAGCAGCCGATTGGGCACAGATACGCAGTATTTT; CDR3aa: CASSRLGTDTQYF
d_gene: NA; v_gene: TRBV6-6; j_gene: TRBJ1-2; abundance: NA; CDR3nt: TGTGCCAGCAGCCGCGACGGGCCCGGTTACACCTTC; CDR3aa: CASSRDGPGYTF
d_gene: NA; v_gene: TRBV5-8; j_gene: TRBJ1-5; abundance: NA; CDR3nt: TGTGCCAGCAGCTTGGATCGGGGGATTCAGCCCCAGCATTTT; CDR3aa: CASSLDRGIQPQHF
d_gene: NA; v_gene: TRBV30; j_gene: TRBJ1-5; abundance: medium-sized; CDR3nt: TGTGCCTGGAGTGTACAACGCAATCAGCCCCAGCATTTT; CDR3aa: CAWSVQRNQPQHF
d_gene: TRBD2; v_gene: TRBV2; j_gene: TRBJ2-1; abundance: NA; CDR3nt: TGTGCCAGCAGTTCAGCGGGGGAGGCCTACAATGAGCAGTTCTTC; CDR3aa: CASSSAGEAYNEQFF
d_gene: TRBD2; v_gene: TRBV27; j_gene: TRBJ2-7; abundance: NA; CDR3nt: TGTGCCAGCAGTCCACTAGCGGGGGCCTACGAGCAGTACTTC; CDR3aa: CASSPLAGAYEQYF
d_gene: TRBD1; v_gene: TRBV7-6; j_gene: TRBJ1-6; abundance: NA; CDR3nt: TGTGCCAGCAGCTTGAGACAGGGGAATTCACCCCTCCACTTT; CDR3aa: CASSLRQGNSPLHF
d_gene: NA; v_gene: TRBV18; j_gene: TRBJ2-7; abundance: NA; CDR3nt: TGTGCCAGCTCACCATGGTCCAACTCCTACGAGCAGTACTTC; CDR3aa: CASSPWSNSYEQYF
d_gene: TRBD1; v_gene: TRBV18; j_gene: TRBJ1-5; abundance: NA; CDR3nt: TGTGCCAGCTCACCCCAGGGGGCAGGGAATCAGCCCCAGCATTTT; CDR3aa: CASSPQGAGNQPQHF
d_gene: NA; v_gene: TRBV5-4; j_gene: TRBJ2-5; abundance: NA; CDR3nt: TGTGCCAGCAGCTTGAACAGGGAGCAAGAGACCCAGTACTTC; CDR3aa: CASSLNREQETQYF
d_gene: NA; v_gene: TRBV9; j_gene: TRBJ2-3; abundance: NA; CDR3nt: TGTGCCAGCAGCGTAGGACAAGCGGATACGCAGTATTTT; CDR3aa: CASSVGQADTQYF
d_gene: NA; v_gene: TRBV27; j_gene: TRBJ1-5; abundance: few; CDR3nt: TGTTCTCGCAGGCTCAATCAGCCCCAGCATTTT; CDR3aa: CSRRLNQPQHF
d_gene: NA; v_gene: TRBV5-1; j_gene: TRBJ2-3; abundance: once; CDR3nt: TGCGCCAGCAGTGAAGGGCGAGATACGCAGTATTTT; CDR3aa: CASSEGRDTQYF
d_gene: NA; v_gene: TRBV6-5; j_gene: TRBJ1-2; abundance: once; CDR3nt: TGTGCCAGCACCGTGCGGGGGGCCTATGGCTACACCTTC; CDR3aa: CASTVRGAYGYTF
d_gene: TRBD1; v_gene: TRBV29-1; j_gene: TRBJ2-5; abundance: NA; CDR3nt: TGCAGCCTAGTGGGACAGGGCCAAGAGACCCAGTACTTC; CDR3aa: CSLVGQGQETQYF
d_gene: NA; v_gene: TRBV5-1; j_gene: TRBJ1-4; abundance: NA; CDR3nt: TGCGCCAGGTCCATGGGCAGGAATGAAAAACTGTTTTTT; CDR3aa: CARSMGRNEKLFF
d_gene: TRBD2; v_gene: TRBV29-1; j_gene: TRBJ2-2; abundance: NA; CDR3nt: TGCAGCGTTGGAGTTTTACTAGCGGGGGGGCCTACCGGGGAGCTGTTTTTT; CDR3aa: CSVGVLLAGGPTGELFF
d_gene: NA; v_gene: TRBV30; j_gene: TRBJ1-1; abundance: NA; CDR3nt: TGTGCCTGGAGTCCCCCGGGTCTTCGGCCTAACACTGAAGCTTTCTTT; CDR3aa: CAWSPPGLRPNTEAFF
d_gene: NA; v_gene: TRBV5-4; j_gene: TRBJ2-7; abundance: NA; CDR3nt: TGTGCCAGCAGCGACGGGACCTCACCCTACGAGCAGTACTTC; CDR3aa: CASSDGTSPYEQYF
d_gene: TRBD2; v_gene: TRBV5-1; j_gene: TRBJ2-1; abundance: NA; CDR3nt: TGCGCCAGCAGCCCGGGACTAGCGGGGGCCTACAATGAGCAGTTCTTC; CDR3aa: CASSPGLAGAYNEQFF
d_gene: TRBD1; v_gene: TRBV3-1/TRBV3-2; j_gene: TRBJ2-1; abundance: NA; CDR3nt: TGTGCCAGCAGCCACAGAGGGGGCCGGTGGGATGAGCAGTTCTTC; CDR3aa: CASSHRGGRWDEQFF
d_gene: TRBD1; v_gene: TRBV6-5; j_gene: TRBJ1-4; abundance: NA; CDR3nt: TGTGCCAGCAGGACAGGGGCGGATGAAAAACTGTTTTTT; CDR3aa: CASRTGADEKLFF
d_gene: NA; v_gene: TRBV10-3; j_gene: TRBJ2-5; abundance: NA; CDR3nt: TGTGCCATCAGGGACAGTATGCAAGAGACCCAGTACTTC; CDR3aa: CAIRDSMQETQYF
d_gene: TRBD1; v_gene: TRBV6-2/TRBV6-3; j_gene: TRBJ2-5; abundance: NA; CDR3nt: TGTGCCAGCAGTTACACCCGGGACAGGGTTCAAGAGACCCAGTACTTC; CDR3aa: CASSYTRDRVQETQYF